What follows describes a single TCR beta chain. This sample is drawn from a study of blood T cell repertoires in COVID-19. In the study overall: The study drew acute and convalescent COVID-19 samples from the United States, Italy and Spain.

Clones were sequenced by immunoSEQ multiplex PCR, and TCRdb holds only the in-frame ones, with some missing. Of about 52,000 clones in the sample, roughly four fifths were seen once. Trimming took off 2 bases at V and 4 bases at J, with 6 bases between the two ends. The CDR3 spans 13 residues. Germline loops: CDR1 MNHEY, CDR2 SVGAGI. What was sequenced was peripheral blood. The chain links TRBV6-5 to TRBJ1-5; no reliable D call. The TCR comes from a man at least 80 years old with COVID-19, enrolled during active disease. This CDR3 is CASSYDGNQPQHF. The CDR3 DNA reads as TGTGCCAGCAGTTACGACGGGAATCAGCCCCAGCATTTT.